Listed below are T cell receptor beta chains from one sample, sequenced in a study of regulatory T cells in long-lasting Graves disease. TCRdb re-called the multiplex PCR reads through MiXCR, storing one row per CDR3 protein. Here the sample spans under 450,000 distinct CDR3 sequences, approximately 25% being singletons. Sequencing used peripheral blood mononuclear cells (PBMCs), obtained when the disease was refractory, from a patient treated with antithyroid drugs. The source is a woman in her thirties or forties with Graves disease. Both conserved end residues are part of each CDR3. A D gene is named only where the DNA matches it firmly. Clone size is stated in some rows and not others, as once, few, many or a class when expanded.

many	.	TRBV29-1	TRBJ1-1	TGCAGCGTTGGGAGAGGGACTGAAGCTTTCTTT	CSVGRGTEAFF
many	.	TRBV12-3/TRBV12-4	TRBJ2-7	TGTGCCAGCAGGGCCCCGGGACTTCCCTCCGGGCAGTACTTC	CASRAPGLPSGQYF
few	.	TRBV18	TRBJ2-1	TGTGCCAGCTCACTGGACGGGGCAGGTGAGCAGTTCTTC	CASSLDGAGEQFF
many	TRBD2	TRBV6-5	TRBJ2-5	TGTGCCAGCAGTTCCCGACTAGCGGGAGTAGTTGAGACCCAGTACTTC	CASSSRLAGVVETQYF
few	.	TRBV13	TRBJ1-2	TGTGCCAGCAGCCCCGCAGTTTCGTTGGCCCTGAACTATGGCTACACCTTC	CASSPAVSLALNYGYTF
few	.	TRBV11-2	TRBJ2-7	TGTGCCAGCAGCTCAGACCGGGCCCTCTCCTACGAGCAGTACTTC	CASSSDRALSYEQYF
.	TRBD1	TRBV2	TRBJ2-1	TGTGCCAGCACATTAGACAGGGGGCTCTACAATGAGCAGTTCTTC	CASTLDRGLYNEQFF
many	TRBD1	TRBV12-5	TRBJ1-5	TGTGCTAGTGGTTTGGTAGTTAGACAGGGGATCGATCAGCCCCAGCATTTT	CASGLVVRQGIDQPQHF
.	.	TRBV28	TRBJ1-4	TGTGCCAGCAGTTTAAGAGGGCAGGGAGACGAAAAACTGTTTTTT	CASSLRGQGDEKLFF
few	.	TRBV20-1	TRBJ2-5	TGCAGTGCCATCCAGTTAGAGACCCAGTACTTC	CSAIQLETQYF
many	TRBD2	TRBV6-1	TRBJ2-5	TGTGCCAGCAGCAAAACCGGGACTAGCGGGAGTGGAGAGACCCAGTACTTC	CASSKTGTSGSGETQYF
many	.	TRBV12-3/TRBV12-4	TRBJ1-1	TGTGCCAGCAACGGGGACCAAGCCCTGGGGATGAACACTGAAGCTTTCTTT	CASNGDQALGMNTEAFF
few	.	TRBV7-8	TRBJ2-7	TGTGCCAGCAGCTACCACGGCGTCTCCTACGAGCAGTACTTC	CASSYHGVSYEQYF
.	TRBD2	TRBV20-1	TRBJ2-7	TGCAGTGCTAGAGATGGGAATCCCGGGACTAGCGGGAGAGGTGGGTACGAGCAGTACTTC	CSARDGNPGTSGRGGYEQYF
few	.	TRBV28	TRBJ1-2	TGTGCCAGCAGGGTAGGACTTGGCTACACCTTC	CASRVGLGYTF
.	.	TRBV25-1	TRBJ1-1	TGTGCCAGCAGTGATCCAGCACAGGGAGTGGCGAGAGCTTTCTTT	CASSDPAQGVARAFF
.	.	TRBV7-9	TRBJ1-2	TGTGCCAGCAGCTACGAAGAGTATGGCTACACCTTC	CASSYEEYGYTF
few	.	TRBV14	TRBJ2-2	TGTGCCAGCACCCGGAATCACGGGGAGCTGTTTTTT	CASTRNHGELFF
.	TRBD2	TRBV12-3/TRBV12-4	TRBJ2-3	TGTGCCAGCAGGGGACTAGCGGGAACCTTATCGATCACAGATACGCAGTATTTT	CASRGLAGTLSITDTQYF
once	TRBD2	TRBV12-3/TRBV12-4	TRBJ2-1	TGTGCCAGCAGGGGGACTAGCGGGAGTATCACCTACAATGAGCAGTTCTTC	CASRGTSGSITYNEQFF